The TCR beta chain under discussion was sequenced for a study of shared clonotypes between healthy human individuals. Comment on this clone: This sample includes further DNA sequences coding for the same CDR3.

Assay runs were performed at deep level. Data came from immunoSEQ multiplex PCR; TCRdb stores just in-frame clones and leaves some out. The repertoire includes about 1.1 million clones, 70% to 85% of them detected once, and 0.89% sits in the top ten. Every donor, a Caucasian adult, lived in Nashville, Tennessee. Germline assignment: CDR1 SGHRS and CDR2 YFSETQ. With 0 bases removed from V and 4 bases from J, the gap between germline ends came to 8 bases. The CDR3 consists of 14 residues. The sequencing input was memory CD4+ T cells from PBMCs. Subset: CD45RA-negative fraction. This clonotype was sampled from a man between 18 and 29 years old in good health. Some clones in this sample may be carry-over from other donors' samples. The chain carries TRBV5-1 and TRBJ1-3; unclear D gene. CDR3: CASSLGSSGNTIYF. CDR3 DNA sequence: TGCGCCAGCAGCTTGGGCAGCTCCGGAAACACCATATATTTT.